The 23 T cell receptor beta chains given below trace back to one sample, sequenced in a study of cytomegalovirus exposure and HLA in healthy donors. Use of 60 Vbeta and 13 Jbeta primers characterized the PCR. Data came from immunoSEQ multiplex PCR; TCRdb stores just in-frame clones and leaves some out. The sample shows more than 150,000 clones, over 80% of them seen only once. What was sequenced was PBMCs. These receptors came from a man between 40 and 49 years old in good health and CMV-seronegative.

This rearrangement joins TRBV21-1 to TRBJ2-3; TRBD2 is taken as the D call from the table, unchecked against the DNA. TRBV21-1 is annotated as a pseudogene. This CDR3 is 14 amino acids long. CDR3 nucleotide sequence: TGTGCCAGCACCAAATCCCGGGGGAAAGATACGCAGTATTTT. Encoded protein: CASTKSRGKDTQYF.

The V and J genes are TRBV10-2 and TRBJ2-3; 12 nucleotides match TRBD2. Trimming took 2 bases from V and 5 from J; bases not matched to a gene: 5. Germline CDR1 is WSHSY and CDR2 is SAAADI. The CDR3 length is 16 residues. In nucleotides, the CDR3 is TGCGCCAGCAGTGAGCTAGCGGGAGGGCCAGTAGATACGCAGTATTTT. Its translation is CASSELAGGPVDTQYF.

The chain combines TRBV15 with TRBJ1-1; D remains unclear. The germline V gene has CDR1 LNHNV and CDR2 YYDKDF (reference sequence). Between the trimmed V and J ends, which lost 0 bases and 1 base, there was a span of 12 bases. The length of the CDR3 is 16 residues. CDR3 protein: CATSRDVGRRNTEAFF. CDR3 sequence (DNA): TGTGCCACCAGCAGAGATGTCGGGAGACGGAACACTGAAGCTTTCTTT.

The rearrangement joins TRBV27 to TRBJ2-1, with 9 bases fitting TRBD1. The CDR3 has 14 amino acids. Germline CDR1 and CDR2: MNHEY and SMNVEV (reference sequence). V was clipped by 6 bases and J by 7 bases; unmatched bases: 7. Here the CDR3 DNA reads TGTGCCAGCAGCCCGGACAGGGGATATAATGAGCAGTTCTTC. It encodes CASSPDRGYNEQFF.

The sample holds one count of this clone. Other DNA sequences in the sample encode the same CDR3. In nucleotides, the CDR3 is TGTGCCAGCAGAGACCACGGAGGGGAGAGCTATGGCTACACCTTC. Protein: CASRDHGGESYGYTF. The chain uses TRBV28 and TRBJ1-2; TRBD1 might be the D (5 bases). V gave up 6 bases and J gave up 4 bases, with 18 bases separating them. The CDR3 has 15 residues. Germline lookup yields CDR1 MDHEN and CDR2 SYDVKM.

This clone was detected a few times. V and J are TRBV18 and TRBJ1-1, with 7 positions matching TRBD1. Trimming took 2 bases from V and 5 from J; bases not matched to a gene: 11. CDR1 and CDR2 from the germline V gene are KGHSH and LQKENI. The CDR3 runs to 16 residues. CDR3 nucleotide sequence: TGTGCCAGCTCACCAACAGGGGCGGGAGGGGATACTGAAGCTTTCTTT. Its translation is CASSPTGAGGDTEAFF.

CDR3 bases: TGTGCCAGCAGTTTCGACAGGGGCTATAATTCACCCCTCCACTTT. Translation gives CASSFDRGYNSPLHF. This chain joins TRBV28 and TRBJ1-6, with 8 nucleotides matching TRBD1. V dropped 3 bases and J dropped 3; count of bases not matched to a gene: 1. The CDR3 runs to 15 residues. Per germline, CDR1 MDHEN and CDR2 SYDVKM.

The gene calls are TRBV2 and TRBJ2-7; 9 bases agree with TRBD2. The J segment lost 9 bases and the V segment lost 8 bases, leaving 8 bases of the junction unmatched. CDR1 SNHLY and CDR2 FYNNEI come from the germline V gene. The CDR3 totals 12 residues. The CDR3 nucleotides are TGTGCCAGCTGGGCGGGAGGGCCCGGGCAGTACTTC. Its protein is CASWAGGPGQYF.

This clone came up a few times. The CDR3 is CASSLSSVWLGRVETQYF. As DNA, the CDR3 is TGTGCCAGCAGTTTATCGTCAGTCTGGCTAGGAAGAGTGGAGACCCAGTACTTC. V usage is TRBV28 and J usage is TRBJ2-5; D unclear. The germline V and J ends were trimmed by 1 base and 5 bases, with 23 bases remaining between them. Germline CDR1 reads MDHEN; CDR2 reads SYDVKM. The CDR3 loop spans 18 amino acids.

Written as DNA, the CDR3 is TGTGCCAGCAGCTCAGCCCAGGGGGCGGGGGTTGAAAAACTGTTTTTT. This encodes CASSSAQGAGVEKLFF. The chain links TRBV5-5 to TRBJ1-4, with 8 bases identical to TRBD1. The CDR3 contains 16 residues. Trimming removed 3 bases from V and 7 bases from J; junction bases left unmatched: 11. Per germline, CDR1 SGHKS and CDR2 YYEKEE (reference sequence). The whole variable domain, remainder taken from reference TRBV5-5 and TRBJ1-4, is DAGVTQSPTHLIKTRGQQVTLRCSPISGHKSVSWYQQVLGQGPQFIFQYYEKEERGRGNFPDRFSARQFPNYSSELNVNALLLGDSALYLCASSSAQGAGVEKLFFGSGTQLSVL.

This chain links TRBV6-5 with TRBJ1-5, with D unresolved. Germline V CDR1 and CDR2: MNHEY, SVGAGI. The CDR3 contains 13 residues. Deletions cut 5 bases from V and 4 bases from J, with 9 bases between. CDR3 protein: CASSLVANQPQHF. The DNA for the CDR3 is TGTGCCAGCAGTCTGGTAGCGAATCAGCCCCAGCATTTT.

This clone was counted a few times. The chain uses TRBV25-1 and TRBJ1-4; D may be TRBD1 (6 bases). Germline V gene lookup returns CDR1 MGHDK and CDR2 SYGVNS. Trimming removed 7 bases from V and 7 bases from J, with 13 bases in between. The CDR3 has 13 amino acids. The CDR3 coding sequence is TGTGCCAGCAACGGCGTACAGGGTGAAAAACTGTTTTTT. Translation gives CASNGVQGEKLFF.

The chain links TRBV7-8 to TRBJ2-3, with unresolved D. The CDR3 sequence is 12 residues long. Trimming cost V 4 bases and J 2 bases, with 4 bases left between them. CDR1 and CDR2 (germline): SGHVS, FQNEAQ. The CDR3 DNA follows: TGTGCCAGCAGCTCCATCACAGATACGCAGTATTTT. As protein: CASSSITDTQYF.

J is TRBJ1-1 and V is TRBV11-3; D remains ambiguous. CDR3 length: 13 residues. CDR1 and CDR2 (germline): SGHNT, YENEEA. V lost 6 bases and J 4 bases, leaving 12 bases between the germline ends. In DNA form, the CDR3 reads TGTGCCAGCAGTAAAACTGAACTCACTGAAGCTTTCTTT. Translated: CASSKTELTEAFF.

This clone was observed a handful of times. The rearrangement joins TRBV4-3 to TRBJ2-4; 7 nucleotides line up with TRBD2. CDR1 and CDR2 from the germline V gene are LGHNA and YSLEER. V lost 0 bases and J lost 1; bases outside the gene matches: 6. The CDR3 sequence is 17 residues long. The CDR3 sequence: CASSQDVAGEAKNIQYF. CDR3 DNA: TGCGCCAGCAGCCAAGATGTGGCGGGGGAGGCCAAAAACATTCAGTACTTC.

This clone was detected a few times. The V call is TRBV2, the J call TRBJ2-7, with D tentatively TRBD2 (6 bases). The CDR3 runs to 13 residues. V was cut by 3 bases and J by 4 bases, with 10 bases left in between. Germline assignment: CDR1 SNHLY and CDR2 FYNNEI. CDR3 residues: CASSDRGLYEQYF. DNA for the CDR3: TGTGCCAGCAGTGATAGGGGACTGTACGAGCAGTACTTC.

The V and J genes are TRBV28 and TRBJ1-5; D possibly corresponds to TRBD1 (6 bases). Trimming took 6 bases from V and 6 from J, leaving 12 bases between them. The CDR3 extends over 13 amino acids. Germline CDR1 is MDHEN and CDR2 is SYDVKM. This CDR3 reads CASSPTGPQPQHF. CDR3 DNA sequence: TGTGCCAGCAGCCCCACAGGGCCTCAGCCCCAGCATTTT.

V is TRBV20-1 and J is TRBJ1-4, with D unresolved. The CDR3 is made up of 11 amino acids. Germline values: CDR1 DFQATT, CDR2 SNEGSKA (reference sequence). Trimming pared 5 bases from V and 7 bases from J, leaving 8 bases between. For the CDR3, the DNA is TGCAGTGCTTTAATGAGTGAAAAACTGTTTTTT. Protein sequence: CSALMSEKLFF.

The CDR3 nucleotides are TGCATCAGAAAGGACAGGGAAGGGTTCTCTGGGGCCAACGTCCTGACTTTC. It codes for CIRKDREGFSGANVLTF. The gene calls are TRBV29-1 and TRBJ2-6, with 8 nucleotides matching TRBD1. Per the germline V gene, CDR1 is SQVTM and CDR2 is ANQGSEA. This CDR3 comprises 17 residues.

The chain couples TRBV19 to TRBJ2-1; the D gene is possibly TRBD1 (6 bases). Per the germline V gene, CDR1 is LNHDA and CDR2 is SQIVND (reference sequence). The CDR3 sequence is 14 residues long. Deletions cut 3 bases from V and 5 bases from J, with 11 bases between. In DNA, the CDR3 is TGTGCCAGTAGTATTAACAGGGCTAACAATGAGCAGTTCTTC. Translation: CASSINRANNEQFF.

V gene TRBV11-2 combines with J gene TRBJ1-1, with no clear D. The V end was cut by 5 bases, the J end by 8 bases, with 9 bases between. Per the germline V gene, CDR1 is SGHAT and CDR2 is FQNNGV. There are 11 residues in the CDR3. In nucleotides, the CDR3 is TGTGCCAGCAGCCCCCTTTCCGAAGCTTTCTTT. Amino acids: CASSPLSEAFF.

The V gene is TRBV5-1, the J gene TRBJ2-2; TRBD2 is a possible D gene (6 bases). This CDR3 has 17 residues. Deletions cut 0 bases from V and 6 bases from J, with 18 bases between. From germline, CDR1 is SGHRS and CDR2 YFSETQ. This CDR3 is CASSLAVTAGFAGELFF. The CDR3 DNA follows: TGCGCCAGCAGCTTGGCCGTAACCGCGGGGTTCGCCGGGGAGCTGTTTTTT. The whole variable domain, remainder taken from reference TRBV5-1 and TRBJ2-2, is KAGVTQTPRYLIKTRGQQVTLSCSPISGHRSVSWYQQTPGQGLQFLFEYFSETQRNKGNFPGRFSGRQFSNSRSEMNVSTLELGDSALYLCASSLAVTAGFAGELFFGEGSRLTVL.

The J gene is TRBJ2-3, the V gene TRBV28; the D gene is possibly TRBD1 (7 bases). V was shortened by 5 bases and J by 3 bases, with 18 bases between the two germline ends. The germline CDR1 and CDR2 sequences are MDHEN and SYDVKM. The CDR3 has 16 amino acids. In nucleotides, the CDR3 is TGTGCCAGCAGTGTTGGAGGGGGCGCCGGAACAGATACGCAGTATTTT. Translation: CASSVGGGAGTDTQYF. Together with reference TRBV28 and TRBJ2-3, the CDR3 gives the full variable domain: DVKVTQSSRYLVKRTGEKVFLECVQDMDHENMFWYRQDPGLGLRLIYFSYDVKMKEKGDIPEGYSVSREKKERFSLILESASTNQTSMYLCASSVGGGAGTDTQYFGPGTRLTVL.